This T cell receptor beta chain was observed in a study of blood T cell repertoires in COVID-19. About the study: Acute-phase and convalescent COVID-19 samples originated in the United States, Italy and Spain. The analysed material was cDNA or gDNA that came from T cells, B-cell-depleted T cells, or PBMCs.

The CDR3 extends over 18 amino acids. Trimming left V 0 bases short and J 7 bases short, with 24 bases between. Germline loops: CDR1 LGHNA, CDR2 YSLEER. Authors' methods: Amplification of reference gene primers was used by the study to estimate nucleated cell counts. Profiling relied on immunoSEQ multiplex PCR, and the TCRdb table lists in-frame clones only, not all of them. Clone size and the V and J calls come from that table; the DNA yielded D and trimming. The table has some 180,000 clones, approximately 80% seen once. This chain uses TRBV4-3 with TRBJ1-1; D unresolved. The sequenced sample was peripheral blood. The sequence was obtained from a man aged 60 to 69 with acute or convalescent COVID-19. DNA of the CDR3: TGCGCCAGCAGCCAAGAGATGGGAGACGCGGAAATGCCCCTTGAAGCTTTCTTT. Translation: CASSQEMGDAEMPLEAFF.